This T cell receptor (beta chain) was recorded in a study of PD-1 blockade in classical Hodgkin lymphoma. Overall study: Nivolumab was administered to patients intravenously at 3 mg/kg every 2 weeks. Study-level points and caveats: By C4D1, diversity of CD4+ TCRs had risen significantly, whereas that of CD8+ TCRs had not. According to reports, newly diagnosed patients had lower baseline TCR diversity than healthy donors, and relapsed/refractory patients had lower baseline TCR diversity still.

The patients all showed relapse after autologous stem cell transplantation, while their brentuximab vedotin exposure varied. Under best response, outcomes were complete response, partial response or progressive disease. About this clone: Its cognate antigen is unknown. The junction does not match germline at one end; this may be a read error.

Libraries were prepared by immunoSEQ multiplex PCR; TCRdb keeps only in-frame clonotypes and omits some of them. The repertoire holds around 30,000 clones, roughly 70% seen once, with roughly 3.5% in the top ten. CDR3 length equals 16 residues. Germline V lookup: CDR1 SGHNT, CDR2 YYREEE (reference sequence). This sequence was found in a human donor with classical Hodgkin lymphoma. This chain links TRBV5-4 with TRBJ2-1; a possible D gene is TRBD2 (6 bases). The specimen comprised peripheral blood mononuclear cells (PBMCs), sampled before the second cycle of nivolumab. CDR3 in amino acids: CASSLDYPGYGNEQFF. The DNA for the CDR3 is TGTGCCAGCAGTTTGGACTACCCGGGGTACGGGAATGAGCAGTTCTTC.